The clone carrying this TCR beta chain came up many times. The sample originates from a study of T cells after yellow fever vaccination. Background on the study: Fractions with few cells were prepared using SMART-Seq v4 Ultra Low Input.

One entry per CDR3 protein results from TCRdb running MiXCR on the 5' RACE reads. The sample has around 350,000 distinct CDR3 sequences; 11% are singletons. CDR1 is SGHRS and CDR2 is YFSETQ in the germline V gene. The V and J ends lost 0 bases and 5 bases respectively, with 15 bases between them. The CDR3 extends over 15 amino acids. This material consisted of PBMCs, taken on the day of the first yellow fever vaccination. This rearrangement joins TRBV5-1 to TRBJ2-7; D not resolved. The sequence came from a man aged 18 to 35 who received the YFV17D yellow fever vaccine. The CDR3 nucleotides read TGCGCCAGCAGCTTGGGTTCGAGGACCTCGGACGAGCAGTACGTC. Translation gives CASSLGSRTSDEQYV.